The entry below gives a single TCR beta chain sequence along with its context. Its antigen is undetermined. The V and J ends lost 0 bases and 3 bases respectively, with 21 bases between them. The CDR3 loop spans 18 amino acids. Germline V gene sequence: CDR1 LGHNA, CDR2 YNFKEQ. The time point here: pre-treatment sample, taken before nivolumab and TIL therapy. The sample is drawn from a study of TIL therapy for anti-PD-1-resistant metastatic lung cancer. About the research overall: Tumors had a median PD-L1 proportion score of about 6.6%. Half of patients were current or former smokers. General study results and limits: TIL clonotype persistence in blood showed no apparent association with response.

The immunoSEQ assay was v3. Assay: immunoSEQ multiplex PCR; the TCRdb copy retains only in-frame clones and omits some. Among approximately 53,000 clones listed, roughly 85% were seen once. Sequencing was performed on blood, taken at baseline. The chain carries TRBV4-2 and TRBJ2-7, with D perhaps TRBD2 (6 bases). This receptor was taken from a woman aged 30 to 85 with non-small cell lung cancer. The DNA of the CDR3 is TGTGCCAGCAGCCAAGAACCCCCCGTTACGGGAGATCTCTACGAGCAGTACTTC. Translated, it gives CASSQEPPVTGDLYEQYF.